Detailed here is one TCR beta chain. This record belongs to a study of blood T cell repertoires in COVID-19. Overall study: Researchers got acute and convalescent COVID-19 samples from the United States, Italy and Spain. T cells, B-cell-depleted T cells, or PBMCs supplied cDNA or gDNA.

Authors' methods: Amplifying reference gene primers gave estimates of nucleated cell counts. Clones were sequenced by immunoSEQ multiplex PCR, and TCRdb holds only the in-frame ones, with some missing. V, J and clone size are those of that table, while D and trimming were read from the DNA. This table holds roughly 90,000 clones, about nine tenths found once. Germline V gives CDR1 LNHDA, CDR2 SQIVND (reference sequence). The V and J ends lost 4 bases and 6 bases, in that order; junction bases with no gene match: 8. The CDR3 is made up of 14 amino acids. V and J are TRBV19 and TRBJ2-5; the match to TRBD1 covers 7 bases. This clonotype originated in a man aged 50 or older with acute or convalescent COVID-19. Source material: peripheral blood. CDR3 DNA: TGTGCCAGTAGTAAATACGACAGGGCCCAGACCCAGTACTTC. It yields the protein CASSKYDRAQTQYF.